This is a list of T cell receptor beta chains from one sample in a study of cytomegalovirus exposure and HLA in healthy donors. The table came from immunoSEQ multiplex PCR; TCRdb's copy has only in-frame clones and leaves some out. The sample has about 160,000 clones, over 80% seen once. The sequenced material came from PBMCs. The receptor set was obtained from a girl aged 5 to 17 in good health and CMV-seropositive. Each CDR3 is given with its conserved first and last residue. A D gene is named only where the DNA matches it firmly. Rows give clone size only sometimes, using once, few, many, or a class for an expanded clone.

>TRBD1|-|TRBV28|TRBJ1-2
CASSTQGEWGYGYTF
TGTGCCAGCAGTACCCAGGGGGAATGGGGCTATGGCTACACCTTC
>TRBD2|-|TRBV5-5|TRBJ2-1
CASRRAGGPLNEQFF
TGTGCCAGCAGGAGGGCGGGAGGGCCTTTAAATGAGCAGTTCTTC
>TRBD1|-|TRBV5-1|TRBJ1-1
CASSSTGWDSEAFF
TGCGCCAGCAGCTCGACAGGGTGGGACTCTGAAGCTTTCTTT
>TRBD2|-|TRBV18|TRBJ2-1
CASSPVPGLAGGYNEQFF
TGTGCCAGCTCACCTGTCCCGGGACTAGCGGGAGGTTACAATGAGCAGTTCTTC
>-|-|TRBV5-1|TRBJ1-2
CASSLSRVEDYGYTF
TGCGCCAGCAGCTTGTCCAGGGTTGAGGACTATGGCTACACCTTC
>-|-|TRBV7-9|TRBJ1-4
CASSPFAVTKEKLFF
TGTGCCAGCAGCCCATTCGCGGTTACCAAAGAAAAACTGTTTTTT
>-|once|TRBV7-9|TRBJ2-3
CASSQTGPDTQYF
TGTGCCAGCAGCCAGACAGGCCCAGATACGCAGTATTTT
>TRBD1|-|TRBV7-8|TRBJ2-2
CASSLQGAGGELFF
TGTGCCAGCAGCTTACAGGGGGCCGGCGGGGAGCTGTTTTTT
>-|-|TRBV6-5|TRBJ1-5
CASSYGRGNQPQHF
TGTGCCAGCAGTTATGGCCGGGGAAATCAGCCCCAGCATTTT
>-|-|TRBV6-1|TRBJ2-1
CASTFSGYNEQFF
TGTGCCAGCACCTTTAGTGGCTACAATGAGCAGTTCTTC
>TRBD1|-|TRBV23-1|TRBJ2-3
CASSQPGQGVTDTQYF
TGCGCCAGCAGTCAACCGGGACAGGGGGTCACAGATACGCAGTATTTT
>-|-|TRBV28|TRBJ1-5
CASSSRDTRNQPQHF
TGTGCCAGCAGTTCACGGGACACCCGAAATCAGCCCCAGCATTTT
>-|-|TRBV7-9|TRBJ2-3
CASSLEAETTDTQYF
TGTGCCAGCAGCTTAGAAGCGGAAACCACAGATACGCAGTATTTT
>-|-|TRBV29-1|TRBJ2-5
CSVDGAGQGETQYF
TGCAGCGTTGACGGAGCGGGGCAGGGGGAGACCCAGTACTTC
>-|-|TRBV11-3|TRBJ1-1
CASSLTRTGTEAFF
TGTGCCAGCAGCTTAACCCGGACGGGGACTGAAGCTTTCTTT
>-|-|TRBV27|TRBJ2-1
CASSSAENEQFF
TGTGCCAGCAGTTCCGCGGAAAATGAGCAGTTCTTC
>-|-|TRBV25-1|TRBJ2-4
CASSEFTSSTVAKNIQYF
TGTGCCAGCAGTGAATTTACCTCATCGACAGTAGCCAAAAACATTCAGTACTTC
>TRBD1|-|TRBV6-1|TRBJ1-1
CAINDRGLNTEAFF
TGTGCCATCAACGACAGGGGATTGAACACTGAAGCTTTCTTT
>TRBD1|-|TRBV6-1|TRBJ2-1
CASSSSGTAYNEQFF
TGTGCCAGCAGTTCTTCCGGGACAGCATACAATGAGCAGTTCTTC
>-|-|TRBV9|TRBJ2-7
CASSVATNGEQYF
TGTGCCAGCAGCGTAGCCACTAACGGCGAGCAGTACTTC
>TRBD1|-|TRBV5-1|TRBJ1-4
CASTRQGASNEKLFF
TGCGCCAGCACTCGACAGGGGGCGAGTAACGAAAAACTGTTTTTT
>TRBD1|-|TRBV7-2|TRBJ2-3
CASERQGAVTDTQYF
TGTGCCAGCGAAAGACAGGGGGCTGTCACAGATACGCAGTATTTT
>TRBD1|few|TRBV11-2|TRBJ1-4
CASSLDPRGRGEKLFF
TGTGCCAGCAGCTTAGACCCCAGGGGGCGAGGTGAAAAACTGTTTTTT
>TRBD1|-|TRBV7-8|TRBJ2-7
CASTPGQGSYEQYF
TGTGCCAGCACCCCGGGACAGGGCTCCTACGAGCAGTACTTC
>-|few|TRBV28|TRBJ2-7
CASTPLGPYEQYF
TGTGCCAGCACCCCCCTTGGGCCCTACGAGCAGTACTTC
>-|once|TRBV7-9|TRBJ1-3
CASSPRGIAGNTIYF
TGTGCCAGCAGCCCCAGGGGAATCGCTGGAAACACCATATATTTT
>-|few|TRBV5-8|TRBJ1-5
CASSGRGALTGNQPQHF
TGTGCCAGCAGCGGTCGAGGAGCTTTAACAGGGAATCAGCCCCAGCATTTT
>TRBD2|few|TRBV5-8|TRBJ2-1
CASSLDGGSPQNEQFF
TGTGCCAGCAGCTTGGACGGCGGGAGTCCCCAAAATGAGCAGTTCTTC
>TRBD1|-|TRBV28|TRBJ1-2
CASSLTGAWGYTF
TGTGCCAGCAGCCTCACAGGGGCTTGGGGCTACACCTTC
>TRBD2|-|TRBV11-2|TRBJ2-4
CASSLGRESIQYF
TGTGCCAGCAGCTTGGGGAGGGAGAGCATTCAGTACTTC
>-|-|TRBV19|TRBJ1-1
CASSETGFRMNTEAFF
TGTGCCAGTAGTGAGACAGGTTTTAGGATGAACACTGAAGCTTTCTTT
>TRBD2|-|TRBV15|TRBJ2-7
CATSPRRGLAGGISYEQYF
TGTGCCACCAGCCCCCGAAGAGGGCTAGCGGGGGGAATATCCTACGAGCAGTACTTC
>TRBD2|-|TRBV4-2|TRBJ2-7
CASSQDGIAGLYEQYF
TGTGCCAGCAGCCAAGATGGGATAGCGGGCCTTTACGAGCAGTACTTC
>-|-|TRBV5-1|TRBJ1-1
CASSLVGAVAEAFF
TGCGCCAGCAGCTTGGTAGGGGCCGTCGCTGAAGCTTTCTTT
>TRBD1|-|TRBV5-1|TRBJ1-4
CASSAGGGEKLFF
TGCGCCAGCAGCGCAGGGGGCGGTGAAAAACTGTTTTTT
>-|once|TRBV7-3|TRBJ2-1
CASSLLLADNEQFF
TGTGCCAGCAGCTTATTATTGGCTGACAATGAGCAGTTCTTC
>TRBD1|-|TRBV6-1|TRBJ2-1
CASSPRDRSYNEQFF
TGTGCCAGCAGTCCCCGGGACAGGTCCTACAATGAGCAGTTCTTC
>-|-|TRBV6-5|TRBJ1-2
CASSYSISPSPYGYTF
TGTGCCAGCAGTTACTCGATCTCTCCGAGCCCATATGGCTACACCTTC
>-|-|TRBV15|TRBJ1-4
CATSRDVNSDEKLFF
TGTGCCACCAGCAGAGATGTCAATTCGGATGAAAAACTGTTTTTT
>-|-|TRBV2|TRBJ2-7
CASRRQVVGYEQYF
TGTGCCAGCAGGCGACAGGTTGTGGGTTACGAGCAGTACTTC
>TRBD2|-|TRBV9|TRBJ2-2
CASSVGGTSGPYTGELFF
TGTGCCAGCAGCGTGGGGGGGACTAGCGGCCCCTACACCGGGGAGCTGTTTTTT